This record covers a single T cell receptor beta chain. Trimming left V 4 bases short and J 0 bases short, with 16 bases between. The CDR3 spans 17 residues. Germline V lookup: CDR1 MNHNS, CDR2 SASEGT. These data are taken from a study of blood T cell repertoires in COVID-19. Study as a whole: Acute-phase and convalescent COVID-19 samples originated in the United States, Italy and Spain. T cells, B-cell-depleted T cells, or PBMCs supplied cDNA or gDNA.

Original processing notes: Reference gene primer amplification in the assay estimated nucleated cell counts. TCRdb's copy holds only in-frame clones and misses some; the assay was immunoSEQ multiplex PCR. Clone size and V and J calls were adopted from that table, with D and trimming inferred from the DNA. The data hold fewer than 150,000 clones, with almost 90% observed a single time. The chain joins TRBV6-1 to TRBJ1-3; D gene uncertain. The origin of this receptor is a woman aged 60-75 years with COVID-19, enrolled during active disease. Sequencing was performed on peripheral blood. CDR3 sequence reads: CASSVWGGLSSGNTIYF. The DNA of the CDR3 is TGTGCCAGCAGTGTATGGGGAGGGTTATCCTCTGGAAACACCATATATTTT.